This TCR beta chain was retrieved from a study of blood T cell repertoires in COVID-19. Study overall: Both acute and convalescent COVID-19 samples were obtained from the United States, Italy and Spain. Sample material is recorded as cDNA or gDNA derived from T cells, B-cell-depleted T cells, or PBMCs.

Data came from immunoSEQ multiplex PCR; TCRdb stores just in-frame clones and leaves some out. The table records 95,000 to 110,000 clones, about 80% of them present only once. CDR3 length: 16 amino acids. Germline V CDR1 and CDR2: SEHNR, FQNEAQ (reference sequence). V was trimmed by 5 bases and J by 6 bases, leaving 19 bases between them. The clonotype originates from a man between 60 and 75 years old with acute or convalescent COVID-19. The V and J genes are TRBV7-9 and TRBJ1-4; D is perhaps TRBD1 (6 bases). The material sequenced was peripheral blood. The CDR3 DNA reads TGTGCCAGCAGCGCGCGGGAGGGGGGGACGGATGAAAAACTGTTTTTT. This encodes CASSAREGGTDEKLFF.